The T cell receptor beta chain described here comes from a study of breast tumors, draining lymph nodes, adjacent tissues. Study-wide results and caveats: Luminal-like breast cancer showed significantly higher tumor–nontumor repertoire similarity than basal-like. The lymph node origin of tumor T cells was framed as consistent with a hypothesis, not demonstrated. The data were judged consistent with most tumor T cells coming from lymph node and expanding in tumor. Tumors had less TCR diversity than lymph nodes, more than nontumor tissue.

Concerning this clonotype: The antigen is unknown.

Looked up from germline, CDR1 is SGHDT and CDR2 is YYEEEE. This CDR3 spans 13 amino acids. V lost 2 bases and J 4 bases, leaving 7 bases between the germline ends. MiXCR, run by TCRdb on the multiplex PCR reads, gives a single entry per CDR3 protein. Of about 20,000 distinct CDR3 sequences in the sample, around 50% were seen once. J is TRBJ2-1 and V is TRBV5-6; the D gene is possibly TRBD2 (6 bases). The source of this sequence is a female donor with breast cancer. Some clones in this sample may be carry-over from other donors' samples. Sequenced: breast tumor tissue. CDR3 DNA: TGTGCCAGCAGCTTCGGGACTTACAATGAGCAGTTCTTC. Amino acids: CASSFGTYNEQFF.